These 8 T cell receptor beta chains originate from one sample sequenced in a study of siplizumab effects on memory and regulatory T cells. Repertoires were generated with immunoSEQ multiplex PCR, while TCRdb's copy carries only in-frame clones and drops some. The table has tens of thousands of clones, 85% to 95% seen once; the top ten hold less than 20%. Sequencing was performed on CD8+ T cells sorted from blood. The source is a human donor in good health.

The chain uses TRBV7-9 and TRBJ2-7, with no clear D. Germline V gene data show CDR1 as SEHNR and CDR2 as FQNEAQ (reference sequence). Trimming took off 3 bases at V and 2 bases at J, with 11 bases between the two ends. The length of the CDR3 is 14 residues. Written as DNA, the CDR3 is TGTGCCAGCAGCTTGACCCCTGGGACCTACGAGCAGTACTTC. Its protein is CASSLTPGTYEQYF.

This clone occurred once. V and J are TRBV9 and TRBJ2-2; 8 nucleotides line up with TRBD1. The V gene end was trimmed by 4 bases and the J gene end by 7 bases; junction bases not matched to a gene: 6. Germline-derived CDR1 and CDR2 are SGDLS and YYNGEE. The CDR3 is 14 amino acids. The CDR3 protein is CASSTGQGGGELFF. The CDR3 DNA sequence: TGTGCCAGCAGCACCGGACAGGGTGGCGGGGAGCTGTTTTTT.

The chain combines TRBV4-2 with TRBJ2-3; 7 bases agree with TRBD2. V gave up 8 bases and J gave up 2 bases; unmatched junction bases: 10. The CDR3 totals 15 residues. Germline assignment: CDR1 LGHNA and CDR2 YNFKEQ. CDR3 amino acids: CASARELADTDTQYF. The CDR3 DNA is TGTGCCAGCGCACGGGAGCTAGCGGACACAGATACGCAGTATTTT.

The CDR3 DNA reads as TGTGCCAGCAGTTTTAGGGGGGCCCACGAGCAGTACTTC. Translated, it gives CASSFRGAHEQYF. V is TRBV27 and J is TRBJ2-7, with D perhaps matching TRBD1 or TRBD2 (6 bases each). The CDR3 runs 13 residues. V was trimmed by 3 bases and J by 5 bases, leaving 11 bases between them. The V gene's germline CDR1 is MNHEY and CDR2 SMNVEV (reference sequence).

The chain employs TRBV4-1 and TRBJ2-4, with TRBD2 matching 14 bases. CDR1 is MGHRA, CDR2 YSYEKL, per germline. Trimming cost V 0 bases and J 3 bases; bases outside gene matches: 7. The CDR3 totals 19 residues. The CDR3 sequence is CASSQEGTSGSGVKNIQYF. As DNA, the CDR3 is TGCGCCAGCAGCCAAGAGGGGACTAGCGGGAGCGGGGTCAAAAACATTCAGTACTTC.

The chain employs TRBV5-1 and TRBJ2-7; D gene uncertain. In germline, CDR1 is SGHRS, CDR2 YFSETQ. This CDR3 region has 13 residues. Trimming stripped 0 bases from V and 4 bases from J, with 8 bases between. The CDR3 sequence is CASSLDSRYEQYF. The DNA of the CDR3 is TGCGCCAGCAGCTTGGATTCCAGATACGAGCAGTACTTC.

The rearrangement joins TRBV4-1 to TRBJ2-4; 7 nucleotides align to TRBD1. Germline V CDR1 and CDR2: MGHRA, YSYEKL. CDR3 size: 15 residues. V gave up 4 bases and J gave up 2 bases; unmatched junction bases: 5. DNA of the CDR3: TGCGCCAGCAGCCCCGGGACAGCTCCCAAAAACATTCAGTACTTC. It translates to CASSPGTAPKNIQYF.

This chain uses TRBV11-2 with TRBJ2-3, with D tentatively TRBD2 (6 bases). Per the germline V gene, CDR1 is SGHAT and CDR2 is FQNNGV. Trimming removed 1 base at V and 0 bases at J, with 14 bases between. The CDR3 loop spans 17 amino acids. The chain's CDR3 is CASSLVQWGTSTDTQYF. The CDR3 region has the DNA TGTGCCAGCAGCTTAGTACAATGGGGGACTAGCACAGATACGCAGTATTTT.